One and the same sample provided the 31 T cell receptor beta chains below, sequenced in a study of shared clonotypes between healthy human individuals. Only in-frame clones appear in the TCRdb table, and some are missing; sequencing was by immunoSEQ multiplex PCR. The table shows around 750,000 clones, with 74% occurring only once. Sequenced material: memory CD4+ T cells sorted from blood. Subset noted: CD45RA-negative fraction. The receptors stem from a young woman in good health.

This clone came up once. Here the CDR3 reads CASSLTGTETKEQYF. The CDR3 DNA is TGCGCCAGCAGCTTGACCGGGACCGAAACAAAGGAGCAGTACTTC. The chain links TRBV5-1 to TRBJ2-7; D is perhaps TRBD1 or TRBD2 (5 bases each). Germline-derived CDR1 and CDR2 are SGHRS and YFSETQ. CDR3 length: 15 amino acids. V was trimmed by 1 base and J by 7 bases, leaving 18 bases between them.

The chain couples TRBV9 to TRBJ1-3, with unresolved D. Germline V gives CDR1 SGDLS, CDR2 YYNGEE. V gave up 4 bases and J gave up 1 base, with 18 bases separating them. The CDR3 has 17 residues. CDR3 sequence (DNA): TGTGCCAGCAGCCCCACAGCCGGACGGACGTCTGGAAACACCATATATTTT. Its translation is CASSPTAGRTSGNTIYF.

This chain joins TRBV28 and TRBJ2-4; D remains unclear. Germline V CDR1 and CDR2: MDHEN, SYDVKM. This CDR3 has 14 amino acids. V lost 4 bases, J lost 2 bases, and 9 bases lay in between. The CDR3 nucleotides are TGTGCCAGCAGTTCAACAGTTACCAAAAACATTCAGTACTTC. Amino acid sequence: CASSSTVTKNIQYF.

V usage is TRBV5-1 and J usage is TRBJ2-1, with TRBD1 as a possible D gene (5 bases). Germline CDR1 is SGHRS and CDR2 is YFSETQ. V was trimmed by 4 bases and J by 3 bases, leaving 11 bases between them. The CDR3 length is 14 residues. The CDR3 DNA reads TGCGCCAGCAGCGCCACAGGCCTCTACAATGAGCAGTTCTTC. Its translation: CASSATGLYNEQFF.

This clone was recorded a few times. The genes are TRBV5-1 and TRBJ2-3, with 7 bases lining up with TRBD2. J gave up 9 bases and V 6 bases, and 13 bases lay outside the gene matches. From germline, CDR1 is SGHRS and CDR2 YFSETQ. The CDR3 sequence is 14 residues long. The CDR3 coding sequence is TGCGCCAGCACCATCACTACCGGGGGGAGGACGCAGTATTTT. Translated: CASTITTGGRTQYF.

The V call is TRBV7-9, the J call TRBJ2-2; D is tentatively TRBD1 or TRBD2 (5 bases each). From germline, CDR1 is SEHNR and CDR2 FQNEAQ (reference sequence). This CDR3 contains 15 residues. Trimming took off 10 bases at V and 0 bases at J, with 15 bases between the two ends. The CDR3 region is CAILEVGPNTGELFF. The DNA for the CDR3 is TGTGCCATCCTCGAGGTGGGACCGAACACCGGGGAGCTGTTTTTT.

The genes are TRBV27 and TRBJ1-3; 8 bases match TRBD1. V dropped 5 bases and J dropped 4; count of bases not matched to a gene: 10. Germline loops: CDR1 MNHEY, CDR2 SMNVEV (reference sequence). The CDR3 length is 16 residues. DNA for the CDR3: TGTGCCAGCAGTCCCTGGGGCAGGGGGCAAGGAAACACCATATATTTT. It codes for CASSPWGRGQGNTIYF.

The sample holds one count of this clone. The chain employs TRBV25-1 and TRBJ2-2; 7 bases are shared with TRBD2. After removal of 5 bases from V and 4 bases from J, the junction contained 10 bases not matched to a gene. The V gene's germline CDR1 is MGHDK and CDR2 SYGVNS. There are 16 residues in the CDR3. The CDR3 region is CASSIGGSPLTGELFF. CDR3 in DNA: TGTGCCAGCAGTATCGGCGGGAGCCCTCTCACCGGGGAGCTGTTTTTT.

This clone was seen only a few times. V and J are TRBV7-3 and TRBJ2-1; the D gene is possibly TRBD1 (6 bases). The CDR3 has 13 residues. V was cut by 2 bases and J by 8 bases, with 10 bases left in between. Germline loops: CDR1 SGHTA, CDR2 FQGTGA. CDR3 loop: CASSLQGPDEQFF. Here the CDR3 DNA reads TGTGCCAGCAGCTTACAGGGGCCCGATGAGCAGTTCTTC.

The J gene is TRBJ2-7, the V gene TRBV19; D is ambiguous. Germline lookup yields CDR1 LNHDA and CDR2 SQIVND (reference sequence). V lost 3 bases and J 6 bases, leaving 15 bases between the germline ends. The CDR3 is made up of 14 amino acids. This CDR3 reads CASSMGQTRTEQYF. CDR3 DNA: TGTGCCAGTAGTATGGGTCAGACCCGGACCGAGCAGTACTTC.

This chain joins TRBV18 and TRBJ1-3; D not resolved. This CDR3 spans 14 amino acids. Trimming cost V 5 bases and J 0 bases, with 8 bases left between them. Germline V gene lookup returns CDR1 KGHSH and CDR2 LQKENI. The CDR3, as DNA: TGTGCCAGCTCAGCAGGCGGCTCTGGAAACACCATATATTTT. It encodes CASSAGGSGNTIYF. Full variable domain (rest looked up from reference TRBV18 and TRBJ1-3): NAGVMQNPRHLVRRRGQEARLRCSPMKGHSHVYWYRQLPEEGLKFMVYLQKENIIDESGMPKERFSAEFPKEGPSILRIQQVVRGDSAAYFCASSAGGSGNTIYFGEGSWLTVV.

This clone qualifies as medium-sized. This chain joins TRBV4-1 and TRBJ1-1, with 7 positions matching TRBD1. CDR1 and CDR2 from the germline V gene are MGHRA and YSYEKL. The CDR3 is made up of 15 amino acids. The J segment lost 5 bases and the V segment lost 6 bases, leaving 12 bases of the junction unmatched. The CDR3 loop reads CASRIRQGMGTEAFF. In DNA form, the CDR3 reads TGCGCCAGCAGAATACGACAGGGAATGGGGACTGAAGCTTTCTTT.

The chain joins TRBV27 to TRBJ1-5; weak D call: TRBD1 (6 bases). The germline V gene encodes CDR1 MNHEY and CDR2 SMNVEV (reference sequence). The CDR3 is 13 residues long. V dropped 6 bases and J dropped 7 bases, with 13 bases sitting between them. In nucleotides, the CDR3 is TGTGCCAGCAGGAGGGGGTTACGGCAGCCCCAGCATTTT. Its translation: CASRRGLRQPQHF.

The V call is TRBV15, the J call TRBJ1-6, with a possible D match to TRBD1 (5 bases). Germline V gene data show CDR1 as LNHNV and CDR2 as YYDKDF (reference sequence). The CDR3 consists of 14 residues. V lost 3 bases and J 8 bases, leaving 11 bases between the germline ends. The CDR3 loop reads CATSRGVGDSPLHF. CDR3 coding DNA: TGTGCCACCAGCAGGGGGGTAGGGGATTCACCCCTCCACTTT.

The chain is built from TRBV7-2 and TRBJ2-7; 10 bases are shared with TRBD2. This CDR3 is 15 amino acids long. The germline V gene has CDR1 SGHTA and CDR2 FQGNSA. V trimming: 5 bases; J trimming: 0 bases; junction bases outside the gene matches: 4. In DNA, the CDR3 is TGTGCCAGCAGCCACCGGACTAGCGGCTCCTACGAGCAGTACTTC. Protein sequence: CASSHRTSGSYEQYF.

DNA of the CDR3: TGTGCCAGTAGTATCCAAACCGGGCAGGGCGGCGCACCCCTCCACTTT. It translates to CASSIQTGQGGAPLHF. The V and J genes are TRBV19 and TRBJ1-6, with D tentatively TRBD1 (5 bases). The CDR3 runs to 16 residues. V lost 3 bases and J lost 11, with 20 bases in between. Germline V gives CDR1 LNHDA, CDR2 SQIVND (reference sequence).

The V and J genes are TRBV7-2 and TRBJ2-5; D unclear. The CDR3 has 13 amino acids. Germline-derived CDR1 and CDR2 are SGHTA and FQGNSA. Trimming shortened V by 5 bases and J by 2 bases, and 9 bases separated the two germline ends. The CDR3 here is CASSPPGQETQYF. In DNA form, the CDR3 reads TGTGCCAGCAGCCCCCCTGGTCAAGAGACCCAGTACTTC.

The table lists this clone with a few counts. The chain links TRBV2 to TRBJ1-2; D gene ambiguous. The CDR3 is 12 amino acids. Germline CDR1 is SNHLY and CDR2 is FYNNEI. The CDR3 loop is CVLGSANYGYTF. The CDR3 DNA is TGTGTCCTCGGGAGTGCTAACTATGGCTACACCTTC.

About this clone itself: This clone may be a read error of a much larger clone one base away. The chain employs TRBV6-5 and TRBJ2-7, with TRBD2 matching over 12 bases. V dropped 4 bases and J dropped 6; count of bases not matched to a gene: 7. The CDR3 consists of 15 residues. Germline CDR1 and CDR2: MNHEY and SVGAGI. CDR3 DNA sequence: TGTGCCAGCAGTTCACCGGGACTAGCGGGCTGCGAGCAGTACTTC. Amino acid sequence: CASSSPGLAGCEQYF.

This clone was observed many times. The chain combines TRBV2 with TRBJ2-5; a possible D gene is TRBD1 (5 bases). V lost 7 bases and J lost 4, with 13 bases in between. From germline, CDR1 is SNHLY and CDR2 FYNNEI. The CDR3 is 13 residues long. CDR3 in DNA: TGTGCCAGCAATACGTTAAGGGGAGAGACCCAGTACTTC. It specifies CASNTLRGETQYF.

This clone turned up a few times. V is TRBV5-4 and J is TRBJ2-1, with 9 bases identical to TRBD2. The CDR3 runs to 15 residues. Germline CDR1 is SGHNT and CDR2 is YYREEE (reference sequence). The trim removed 0 bases at V and 4 bases at J, leaving 2 bases unmatched. This CDR3 is CASSLGREGYNEQFF. In DNA, the CDR3 is TGTGCCAGCAGCTTGGGGCGGGAGGGTTACAATGAGCAGTTCTTC.

The rearrangement uses TRBV4-2 and TRBJ1-2, with D unresolved. Germline lookup yields CDR1 LGHNA and CDR2 YNFKEQ. V was cut by 5 bases and J by 8 bases, with 12 bases left in between. The CDR3 totals 12 residues. The CDR3 spells CASSATSGGYTF. The CDR3 DNA reads TGTGCCAGCAGCGCCACCTCGGGGGGCTACACCTTC.

This rearrangement joins TRBV6-1 to TRBJ1-1, with a possible D match to TRBD1 (6 bases). This CDR3 region has 15 residues. The V gene's germline CDR1 is MNHNS and CDR2 SASEGT. The ends were cut back, 8 bases at V and 4 bases at J, with 20 bases in the middle. CDR3 residues: CASVPTGPWTTEAFF. CDR3 nucleotide sequence: TGTGCCAGCGTGCCGACAGGCCCTTGGACCACTGAAGCTTTCTTT.

The chain joins TRBV7-7 to TRBJ2-1; D not certain. Germline assignment: CDR1 SSHAT and CDR2 FNYEAQ (reference sequence). With 5 bases removed from V and 3 bases from J, the gap between germline ends came to 23 bases. The CDR3 contains 18 residues. For the CDR3, the DNA is TGTGCCAGCAGCCCACCTGTTCAAGCGCAGATCCGCTACAATGAGCAGTTCTTC. It encodes CASSPPVQAQIRYNEQFF. Full variable domain (outside the CDR3, taken from reference TRBV7-7 and TRBJ2-1): GAGVSQSPRYKVTKRGQDVTLRCDPISSHATLYWYQQALGQGPEFLTYFNYEAQPDKSGLPSDRFSAERPEGSISTLTIQRTEQRDSAMYRCASSPPVQAQIRYNEQFFGPGTRLTVL.

This rearrangement joins TRBV30 to TRBJ2-2, with 8 nucleotides matching TRBD1. The CDR3 is 15 residues long. The germline CDR1 and CDR2 sequences are GTSNPN and SVGIG (reference sequence). With 3 bases clipped from V and 2 bases from J, the junction kept 5 bases outside the gene matches. CDR3 residues: CAWRRDRQNTGELFF. CDR3 in DNA: TGTGCCTGGAGGAGGGACAGGCAAAACACCGGGGAGCTGTTTTTT.

V usage is TRBV10-1 and J usage is TRBJ2-4; either TRBD1 or TRBD2 may fit D (5 bases each). The germline gives CDR1 WNHNN, CDR2 SYGVQD (reference sequence). This CDR3 is 15 amino acids long. Trimming took off 6 bases at V and 6 bases at J, with 18 bases between the two ends. This CDR3 is CASSPNGVRGNIQYF. The DNA of the CDR3 is TGCGCCAGCAGCCCCAACGGGGTTAGGGGAAACATTCAGTACTTC.

CDR3 residues: CASRLAGGLNEQFF. The DNA for the CDR3 is TGTGCAAGTCGCTTAGCGGGGGGGCTCAATGAGCAGTTCTTC. This chain connects TRBV12-2 to TRBJ2-1; the table's D gene call, TRBD2, was not cross checked with the DNA. TRBV12-2 is termed a pseudogene. There are 14 residues in the CDR3.

The J gene is TRBJ2-1, the V gene TRBV11-2; 8 nucleotides align to TRBD2. This CDR3 region has 14 residues. V lost 3 bases and J lost 5; bases outside the gene matches: 3. CDR1 is SGHAT, CDR2 FQNNGV, per germline. CDR3 amino acids: CASSLGTRNNEQFF. The CDR3 region has the DNA TGTGCCAGCAGCTTGGGGACTAGAAACAATGAGCAGTTCTTC.

The chain links TRBV27 to TRBJ2-4; unclear D gene. Trimming took off 5 bases at V and 3 bases at J, with 8 bases between the two ends. Germline-derived CDR1 and CDR2 are MNHEY and SMNVEV (reference sequence). The CDR3 sequence is 13 residues long. Here the CDR3 reads CASSPRGKNIQYF. In nucleotides, the CDR3 is TGTGCCAGCAGTCCGCGCGGCAAAAACATTCAGTACTTC.

The chain combines TRBV5-1 with TRBJ2-7; D may match TRBD1 or TRBD2 (5 bases each). CDR1 and CDR2 (germline): SGHRS, YFSETQ. Trimming cost V 0 bases and J 4 bases, with 11 bases left between them. The CDR3 contains 14 residues. CDR3 sequence: CASSLARGGYEQYF. The DNA of the CDR3 is TGCGCCAGCAGCTTGGCTAGGGGCGGGTACGAGCAGTACTTC.

This clone was recorded only once. V is TRBV5-1 and J is TRBJ2-1, with TRBD2 matching 10 bases. The CDR3 runs 15 residues. Losses at the gene ends were 4 bases for V and 2 bases for J; bases not matched to a gene: 3. CDR1 SGHRS and CDR2 YFSETQ come from the germline V gene. For the CDR3, the DNA is TGCGCCAGCAGCGAAAGCGGGAGGGCCTACAATGAGCAGTTCTTC. Amino acid sequence: CASSESGRAYNEQFF.